The 18 T cell receptor beta chains given below trace back to one sample, sequenced in a study of shared clonotypes between healthy human individuals. Selected positively for CCR7 and CD45RO-negative, naive CD8 cells excluded terminally differentiated effector memory CD45RA+ cells. Profiled with immunoSEQ multiplex PCR; TCRdb holds only in-frame clones, not every one. This table has some 740,000 clones, around 93% appearing once. Specimen: naive CD8+ T cells sorted from blood. The receptors shown here come from a man aged 25 to 40 in good health.

This clone was detected only once. The chain couples TRBV29-1 to TRBJ2-3; D is ambiguous. The CDR3 totals 14 residues. V lost 8 bases and J 5 bases, leaving 20 bases between the germline ends. Germline V gives CDR1 SQVTM, CDR2 ANQGSEA. The chain's CDR3 is CSPQIATDGDTQYF. The CDR3 nucleotides read TGCAGCCCCCAAATTGCTACTGATGGAGATACGCAGTATTTT.

This chain joins TRBV27 and TRBJ2-7, with 7 bases aligning to TRBD2. The germline V gene has CDR1 MNHEY and CDR2 SMNVEV (reference sequence). The CDR3 is 18 amino acids. V lost 1 base and J lost 4; bases outside the gene matches: 16. The CDR3 here is CASSLLLNRREENYEQYF. DNA of the CDR3: TGTGCCAGCAGTTTATTACTCAACAGACGGGAGGAGAATTACGAGCAGTACTTC.

The chain carries TRBV7-6 and TRBJ2-6; TRBD2 is a possible D gene (6 bases). The CDR3 is 17 amino acids. The V gene's germline CDR1 is SGHVS and CDR2 FNYEAQ. Trimming took off 5 bases at V and 0 bases at J, with 14 bases between the two ends. CDR3 protein: CASSPSDTISGANVLTF. The DNA of the CDR3 is TGTGCCAGCAGCCCTAGCGACACCATCTCTGGGGCCAACGTCCTGACTTTC.

CDR3 nucleotide sequence: TGTGCCATCAGTGAGTCGACCGGGCGGGGGTCGAGCGGGGCATCCTGGGGGCAGTACTTC. This codes for CAISESTGRGSSGASWGQYF. V usage is TRBV10-3 and J usage is TRBJ2-7, with 7 nucleotides matching TRBD2. The germline gives CDR1 ENHRY, CDR2 SYGVKD. V shed 0 bases, J shed 9 bases, and the junction held 26 bases outside the gene matches. The CDR3 length is 20 residues.

DNA for the CDR3: TGTGCCAGCAGCTTAGGCCCTAGTGGCGAGCAGTACTTC. Encoded protein: CASSLGPSGEQYF. The chain joins TRBV13 to TRBJ2-7; D is undetermined. Germline values: CDR1 PRHDT, CDR2 FYEKMQ (reference sequence). Deletions cut 0 bases from V and 6 bases from J, with 9 bases between. This CDR3 has 13 residues.

CDR3 loop: CSAARGGQETQYF. CDR3 DNA: TGCAGCGCGGCCCGGGGGGGGCAAGAGACCCAGTACTTC. The genes are TRBV29-1 and TRBJ2-5; 8 nucleotides agree with TRBD2. Germline V lookup: CDR1 SQVTM, CDR2 ANQGSEA. The V segment lost 7 bases and the J segment 2 bases; nucleotides outside the gene matches: 6. The CDR3 spans 13 residues.

The rearrangement joins TRBV7-9 to TRBJ1-1; D unclear. V lost 5 bases and J lost 0, with 13 bases in between. The CDR3 is 15 residues long. Germline loops: CDR1 SEHNR, CDR2 FQNEAQ (reference sequence). The CDR3 DNA sequence: TGTGCCAGCAGCACCCCTAGGGAATTGAACACTGAAGCTTTCTTT. Amino acid sequence: CASSTPRELNTEAFF. Filled out from reference TRBV7-9 and TRBJ1-1, the complete variable domain reads DTGVSQNPRHKITKRGQNVTFRCDPISEHNRLYWYRQTLGQGPEFLTYFQNEAQLEKSRLLSDRFSAERPKGSFSTLEIQRTEQGDSAMYLCASSTPRELNTEAFFGQGTRLTVV.

The J gene is TRBJ2-7, the V gene TRBV6-5; 12 bases are shared with TRBD1. The CDR3 is 14 amino acids. Germline V CDR1 and CDR2: MNHEY, SVGAGI. Losses at the gene ends were 7 bases for V and 5 bases for J; bases not matched to a gene: 6. The CDR3 loop is CASTLGTGGNEQYF. The CDR3 DNA is TGTGCCAGCACCCTCGGGACAGGGGGCAACGAGCAGTACTTC.

This chain connects TRBV6-4 to TRBJ2-1; TRBD2 aligns across 8 bases. J was trimmed by 4 bases and V by 10 bases; bases with no gene match: 9. CDR3 size: 14 residues. CDR1 is MRHNA and CDR2 is SNTAGT in the germline V gene. This chain's CDR3 is CAKQRELHYNEQFF. The DNA for the CDR3 is TGTGCCAAGCAGCGGGAGTTGCATTACAATGAGCAGTTCTTC.

The rearrangement joins TRBV5-4 to TRBJ2-7; TRBD2 agrees at 12 bases. The CDR3 is made up of 15 amino acids. V lost 4 bases to trimming and J lost 4 bases; unmatched junction nucleotides: 6. Germline V gives CDR1 SGHNT, CDR2 YYREEE (reference sequence). The CDR3 sequence is CASSHGLAGRYEQYF. The CDR3 DNA follows: TGTGCCAGCAGCCACGGACTAGCGGGAAGATACGAGCAGTACTTC.

This chain connects TRBV4-2 to TRBJ1-1; D remains ambiguous. The CDR3 covers 12 residues. Germline CDR1 LGHNA, CDR2 YNFKEQ. Trimming stripped 1 base from V and 8 bases from J, with 8 bases between. DNA for the CDR3: TGTGCCAGCAGCCAAGGAGGGCCCGAAGCTTTCTTT. Protein: CASSQGGPEAFF.

The sample holds one count of this clone. The chain carries TRBV5-1 and TRBJ2-2, with D tentatively TRBD2 (5 bases). The CDR3 loop spans 16 amino acids. Germline assignment: CDR1 SGHRS and CDR2 YFSETQ. V lost 0 bases, J lost 2 bases, and 11 bases lay in between. The CDR3 here is CASSLVSGFNTGELFF. CDR3 coding DNA: TGCGCCAGCAGCTTGGTTTCGGGGTTTAACACCGGGGAGCTGTTTTTT.

The V call is TRBV4-1, the J call TRBJ1-1; 7 nucleotides agree with TRBD1. With V trimmed by 1 base and J by 7 bases, 6 bases remained unmatched. This CDR3 is built from 14 residues. Germline V lookup: CDR1 MGHRA, CDR2 YSYEKL. CDR3 in amino acids: CASSQVGQINEAFF. CDR3 nucleotide sequence: TGCGCCAGCAGCCAAGTGGGACAGATAAATGAAGCTTTCTTT.

This chain joins TRBV27 and TRBJ2-3; D is uncertain. The V end was cut by 4 bases, the J end by 7 bases, with 15 bases between. The CDR3 contains 14 residues. CDR1 is MNHEY, CDR2 SMNVEV, per germline (reference sequence). CDR3 loop: CASSSSYSKNTQYF. CDR3 coding DNA: TGTGCCAGCAGTTCGTCCTACTCAAAGAATACGCAGTATTTT.

The gene calls are TRBV10-1 and TRBJ2-7; a possible D gene is TRBD2 (5 bases). CDR3 length: 13 amino acids. Germline V CDR1 and CDR2: WNHNN, SYGVQD (reference sequence). V was shortened by 4 bases and J by 1 base, with 8 bases between the two germline ends. The CDR3 region is CASSGTRSYEQYF. DNA for the CDR3: TGCGCCAGCAGTGGGACTCGTTCCTACGAGCAGTACTTC.

The chain recombines TRBV7-2 with TRBJ2-2; D is undetermined. Germline loops: CDR1 SGHTA, CDR2 FQGNSA. Trimming pared 1 base from V and 5 bases from J, leaving 5 bases between. The CDR3 has 13 residues. DNA of the CDR3: TGTGCCAGCAGCTTAGAAACGACCGGGGAGCTGTTTTTT. Translated: CASSLETTGELFF.

J is TRBJ1-1 and V is TRBV29-1; TRBD1 matches at 7 bases. This CDR3 is built from 14 residues. Germline V gene lookup returns CDR1 SQVTM and CDR2 ANQGSEA. Unmatched junction bases numbered 8, after V lost 7 bases and J lost 0 bases. The CDR3 sequence: CSAQGGVMNTEAFF. The CDR3 coding sequence is TGCAGCGCCCAGGGGGGGGTCATGAACACTGAAGCTTTCTTT.

The chain carries TRBV5-4 and TRBJ1-2, with unresolved D. The ends were cut back, 0 bases at V and 2 bases at J, with 8 bases in the middle. Germline CDR1 and CDR2: SGHNT and YYREEE (reference sequence). The CDR3 contains 14 residues. CDR3 protein: CASSLGPENYGYTF. The DNA of the CDR3 is TGTGCCAGCAGCTTGGGCCCAGAGAACTATGGCTACACCTTC.